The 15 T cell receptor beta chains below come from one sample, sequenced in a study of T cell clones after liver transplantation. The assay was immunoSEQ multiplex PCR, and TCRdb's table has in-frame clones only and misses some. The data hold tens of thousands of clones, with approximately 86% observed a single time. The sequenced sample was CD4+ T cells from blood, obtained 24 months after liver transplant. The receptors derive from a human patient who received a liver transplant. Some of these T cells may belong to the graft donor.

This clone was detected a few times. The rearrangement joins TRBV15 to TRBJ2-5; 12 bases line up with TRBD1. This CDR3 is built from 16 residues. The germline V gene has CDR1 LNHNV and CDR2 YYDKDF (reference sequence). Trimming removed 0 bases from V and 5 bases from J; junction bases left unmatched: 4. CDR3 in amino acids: CATSRDGTGGLETQYF. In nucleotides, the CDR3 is TGTGCCACCAGCAGAGACGGGACAGGGGGCTTGGAGACCCAGTACTTC.

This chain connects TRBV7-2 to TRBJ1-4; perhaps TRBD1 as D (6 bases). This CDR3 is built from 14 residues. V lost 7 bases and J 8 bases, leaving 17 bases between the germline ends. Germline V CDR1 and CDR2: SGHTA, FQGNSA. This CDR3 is CASNPLGGGEKLFF. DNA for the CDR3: TGTGCCAGCAACCCATTGGGGGGCGGGGAAAAACTGTTTTTT. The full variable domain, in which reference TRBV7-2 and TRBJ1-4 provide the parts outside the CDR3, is GAGVSQSPSNKVTEKGKDVELRCDPISGHTALYWYRQSLGQGLEFLIYFQGNSAPDKSGLPSDRFSAERTGGSVSTLTIQRTQQEDSAVYLCASNPLGGGEKLFFGSGTQLSVL.

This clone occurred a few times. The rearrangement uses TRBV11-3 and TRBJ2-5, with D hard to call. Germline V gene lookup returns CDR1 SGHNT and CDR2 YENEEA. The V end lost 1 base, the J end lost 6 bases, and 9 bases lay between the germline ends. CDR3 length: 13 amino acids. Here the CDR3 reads CASSLGPLQTQYF. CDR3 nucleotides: TGTGCCAGCAGCTTAGGTCCCTTGCAGACCCAGTACTTC.

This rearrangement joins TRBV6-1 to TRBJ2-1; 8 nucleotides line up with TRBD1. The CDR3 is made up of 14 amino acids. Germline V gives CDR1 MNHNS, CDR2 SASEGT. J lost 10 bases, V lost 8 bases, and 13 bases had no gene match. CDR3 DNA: TGTGCCAGCGCAATGGACAGGGTAGGAAAGGAGCAGTTCTTC. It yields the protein CASAMDRVGKEQFF.

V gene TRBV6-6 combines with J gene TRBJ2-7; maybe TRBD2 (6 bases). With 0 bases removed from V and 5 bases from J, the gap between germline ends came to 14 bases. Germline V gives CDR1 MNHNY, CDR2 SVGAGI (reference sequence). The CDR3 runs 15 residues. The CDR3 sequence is CASSYSEGGGHEQYF. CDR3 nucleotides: TGTGCCAGCAGTTACTCGGAGGGAGGCGGCCACGAGCAGTACTTC.

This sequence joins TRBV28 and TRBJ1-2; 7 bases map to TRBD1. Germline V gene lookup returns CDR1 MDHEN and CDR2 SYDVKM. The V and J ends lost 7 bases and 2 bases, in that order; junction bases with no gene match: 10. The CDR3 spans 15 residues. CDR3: CASKELGDRNYGYTF. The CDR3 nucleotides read TGTGCCAGCAAGGAGTTGGGGGACAGAAACTATGGCTACACCTTC.

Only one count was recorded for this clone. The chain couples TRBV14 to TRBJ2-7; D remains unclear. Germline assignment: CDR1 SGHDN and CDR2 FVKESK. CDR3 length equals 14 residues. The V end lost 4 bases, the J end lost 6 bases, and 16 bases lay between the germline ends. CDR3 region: CASSREVQLGEQYF. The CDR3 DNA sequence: TGTGCCAGCAGCCGTGAGGTACAGCTGGGCGAGCAGTACTTC.

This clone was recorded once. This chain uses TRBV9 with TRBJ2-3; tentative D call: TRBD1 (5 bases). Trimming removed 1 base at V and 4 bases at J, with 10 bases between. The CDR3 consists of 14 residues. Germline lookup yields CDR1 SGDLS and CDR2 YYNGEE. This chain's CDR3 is CASSVNVGPDTQYF. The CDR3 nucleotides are TGTGCCAGCAGCGTAAACGTGGGGCCAGATACGCAGTATTTT.

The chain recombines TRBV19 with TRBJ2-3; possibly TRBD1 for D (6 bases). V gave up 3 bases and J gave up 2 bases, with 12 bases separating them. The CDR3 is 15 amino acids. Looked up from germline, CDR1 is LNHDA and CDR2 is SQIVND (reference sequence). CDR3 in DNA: TGTGCCAGTAGTATTGGGACGGGACACACAGATACGCAGTATTTT. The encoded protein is CASSIGTGHTDTQYF.

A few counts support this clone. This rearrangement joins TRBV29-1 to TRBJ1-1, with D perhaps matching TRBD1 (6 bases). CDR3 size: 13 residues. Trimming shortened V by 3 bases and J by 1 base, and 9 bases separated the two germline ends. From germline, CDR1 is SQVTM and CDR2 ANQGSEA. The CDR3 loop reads CSVDGGGNTEAFF. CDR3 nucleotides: TGCAGCGTTGACGGGGGCGGGAACACTGAAGCTTTCTTT. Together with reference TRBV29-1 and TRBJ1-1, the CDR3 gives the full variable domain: SAVISQKPSRDICQRGTSLTIQCQVDSQVTMMFWYRQQPGQSLTLIATANQGSEATYESGFVIDKFPISRPNLTFSTLTVSNMSPEDSSIYLCSVDGGGNTEAFFGQGTRLTVV.

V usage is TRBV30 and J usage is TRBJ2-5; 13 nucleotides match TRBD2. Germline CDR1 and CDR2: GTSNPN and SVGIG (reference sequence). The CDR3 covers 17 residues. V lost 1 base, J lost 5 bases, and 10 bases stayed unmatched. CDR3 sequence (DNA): TGTGCCTGGAGTGACGCATCGGGACTAGCGGGATTGGAGACCCAGTACTTC. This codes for CAWSDASGLAGLETQYF.

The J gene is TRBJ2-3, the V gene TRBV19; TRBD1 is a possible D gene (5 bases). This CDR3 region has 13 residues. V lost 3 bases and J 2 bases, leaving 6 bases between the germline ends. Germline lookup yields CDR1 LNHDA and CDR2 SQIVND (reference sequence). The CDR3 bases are TGTGCCAGTAGTATCAGGGACACAGATACGCAGTATTTT. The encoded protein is CASSIRDTDTQYF.

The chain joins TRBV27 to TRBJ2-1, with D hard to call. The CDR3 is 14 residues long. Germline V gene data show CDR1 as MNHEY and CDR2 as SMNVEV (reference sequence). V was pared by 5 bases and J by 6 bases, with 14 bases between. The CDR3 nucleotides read TGTGCCAGCAGTCCTCCGGGCCGCAGCAATGAGCAGTTCTTC. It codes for CASSPPGRSNEQFF.

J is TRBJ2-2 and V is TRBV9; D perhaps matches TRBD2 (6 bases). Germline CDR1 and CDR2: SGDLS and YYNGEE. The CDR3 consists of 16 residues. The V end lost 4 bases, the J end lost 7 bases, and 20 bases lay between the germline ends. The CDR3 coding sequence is TGTGCCAGCAGCCCCCGGGCTAGCCTCGGGGGCGGGGAGCTGTTTTTT. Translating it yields CASSPRASLGGGELFF.

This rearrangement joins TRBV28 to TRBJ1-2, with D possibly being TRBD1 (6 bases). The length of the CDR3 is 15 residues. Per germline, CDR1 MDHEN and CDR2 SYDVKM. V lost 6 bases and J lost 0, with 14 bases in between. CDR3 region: CASSLDRPSNYGYTF. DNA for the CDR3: TGTGCCAGCAGCTTAGACAGGCCCTCTAACTATGGCTACACCTTC.